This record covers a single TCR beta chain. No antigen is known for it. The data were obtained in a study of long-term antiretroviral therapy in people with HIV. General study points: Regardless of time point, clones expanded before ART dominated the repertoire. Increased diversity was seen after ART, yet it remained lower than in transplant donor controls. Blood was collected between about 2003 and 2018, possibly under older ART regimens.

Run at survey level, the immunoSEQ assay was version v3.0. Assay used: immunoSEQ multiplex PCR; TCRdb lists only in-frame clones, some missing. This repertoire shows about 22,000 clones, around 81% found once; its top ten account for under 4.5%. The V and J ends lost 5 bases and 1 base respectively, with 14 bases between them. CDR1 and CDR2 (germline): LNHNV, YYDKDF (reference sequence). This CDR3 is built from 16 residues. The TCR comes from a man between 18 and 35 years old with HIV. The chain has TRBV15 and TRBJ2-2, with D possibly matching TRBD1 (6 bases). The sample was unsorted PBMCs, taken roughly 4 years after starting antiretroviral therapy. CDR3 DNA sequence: TGTGCCACCAGCGGACACAGGGTGGAGAACACCGGGGAGCTGTTTTTT. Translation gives CATSGHRVENTGELFF.